Presented here are 20 T cell receptor beta chains from one specimen sequenced in a study of T cell responses to AZD1222 COVID-19 vaccine. This table comes from immunoSEQ multiplex PCR, and its TCRdb copy is limited to in-frame clones, with some not included. The data contain roughly 180,000 clones, about nine tenths of them singletons. This sample comprised peripheral blood, obtained 28 days after the second AZD1222 dose. These receptor sequences come from an adult who received the AZD1222 COVID-19 vaccine.

The J gene is TRBJ1-2, the V gene TRBV6-5; the D is unclear. The CDR3 sequence is 15 residues long. The germline V gene has CDR1 MNHEY and CDR2 SVGAGI. Trimming removed 8 bases at V and 4 bases at J, with 20 bases between. Written as DNA, the CDR3 is TGTGCCAGCTCCTTTCGAGGCGGGTCCTCCTATGGCTACACCTTC. Translation: CASSFRGGSSYGYTF.

The chain couples TRBV3-1 (or the pseudogene TRBV3-2) to TRBJ1-4; a possible D gene is TRBD1 (6 bases). CDR3 size: 14 residues. Germline V gives CDR1 LGHDT, CDR2 YNNKEL (reference sequence). V was shortened by 4 bases and J by 8 bases, with 14 bases between the two germline ends. The CDR3 loop reads CASSRRTAGEKLFF. The CDR3 DNA reads TGTGCCAGCAGCCGACGGACAGCGGGGGAAAAACTGTTTTTT.

The gene calls are TRBV24-1 and TRBJ2-1; 9 bases map to TRBD1. CDR3 length: 15 amino acids. V shed 6 bases, J shed 7 bases, and the junction held 9 bases outside the gene matches. CDR1 and CDR2 (germline): KGHDR, SFDVKD. CDR3 DNA sequence: TGTGCCACCAGTCCTACAGGGGGCGAGTCAAATGAGCAGTTCTTC. Amino acid sequence: CATSPTGGESNEQFF.

The chain combines TRBV10-1 with TRBJ2-7, with 11 bases aligning to TRBD1. CDR1 is WNHNN and CDR2 is SYGVQD in the germline V gene (reference sequence). The CDR3 loop spans 15 amino acids. V lost 3 bases, J lost 1 base, and 2 bases stayed unmatched. The CDR3 DNA follows: TGCGCCAGCAGTGAAGGACAGGGGGCTTCCTACGAGCAGTACTTC. This translates into CASSEGQGASYEQYF.

The chain uses TRBV7-2 and TRBJ1-5; the D gene is possibly TRBD1 (5 bases). V lost 0 bases to trimming and J lost 8 bases, with 11 bases between them. The CDR3 spans 14 residues. Germline V CDR1 and CDR2: SGHTA, FQGNSA. The CDR3 coding sequence is TGTGCCAGCAGCTTAGCGATATCAGGGAAGCCCCAGCATTTT. It translates to CASSLAISGKPQHF.

The chain uses TRBV7-9 and TRBJ2-2, with D perhaps matching TRBD1 (7 bases). Trimming pared 5 bases from V and 6 bases from J, leaving 16 bases between. In germline, CDR1 is SEHNR, CDR2 FQNEAQ (reference sequence). The CDR3 loop spans 15 amino acids. In DNA, the CDR3 is TGTGCCAGCAGCCTGATACAGGGGAGGTCCGGGGAGCTGTTTTTT. It encodes CASSLIQGRSGELFF.

The chain combines TRBV9 with TRBJ1-1; D gene ambiguous. The CDR3 spans 17 residues. Looked up from germline, CDR1 is SGDLS and CDR2 is YYNGEE. Trimming shortened V by 0 bases and J by 0 bases, and 15 bases separated the two germline ends. The CDR3 bases are TGTGCCAGCAGCGTAGCTGTCGCAGACCCTATGAACACTGAAGCTTTCTTT. It yields the protein CASSVAVADPMNTEAFF. The full variable domain, with the rest looked up from reference TRBV9 and TRBJ1-1, is DSGVTQTPKHLITATGQRVTLRCSPRSGDLSVYWYQQSLDQGLQFLIQYYNGEERAKGNILERFSAQQFPDLHSELNLSSLELGDSALYFCASSVAVADPMNTEAFFGQGTRLTVV.

This clone came up a few times. The CDR3: CSVTPLGRTEETQYF. CDR3 DNA sequence: TGCAGCGTGACCCCTCTCGGGAGAACCGAGGAGACCCAGTACTTC. The gene calls are TRBV29-1 and TRBJ2-5, with a tentative D call TRBD2 (6 bases). Trimming removed 6 bases at V and 5 bases at J, with 22 bases between. Germline V gene lookup returns CDR1 SQVTM and CDR2 ANQGSEA. The CDR3 is 15 residues long.

The chain joins TRBV24-1 to TRBJ2-5, with D tentatively TRBD2 (5 bases). The CDR3 runs 13 residues. V was shortened by 3 bases and J by 3 bases, with 7 bases between the two germline ends. The germline V gene encodes CDR1 KGHDR and CDR2 SFDVKD. The chain's CDR3 is CATSDDGKETQYF. The CDR3 DNA reads TGTGCCACCAGTGATGACGGGAAAGAGACCCAGTACTTC.

V and J are TRBV10-2 and TRBJ2-7; 12 bases map to TRBD2. Losses at the gene ends were 6 bases for V and 6 bases for J; bases not matched to a gene: 9. The germline gives CDR1 WSHSY, CDR2 SAAADI. The CDR3 runs to 15 residues. The CDR3 coding sequence is TGCGCCAGCAGCCTCACGCTAGCGGGAGGGGGCGAGCAGTACTTC. It encodes CASSLTLAGGGEQYF.

The V and J genes are TRBV11-2 and TRBJ2-2; 12 nucleotides agree with TRBD1. V gave up 5 bases and J gave up 1 base; unmatched junction bases: 5. This CDR3 region has 17 residues. Germline CDR1 reads SGHAT; CDR2 reads FQNNGV. CDR3 coding DNA: TGTGCCAGCAGCCCGGGACAGGGGGCTAAGAACACCGGGGAGCTGTTTTTT. Encoded protein: CASSPGQGAKNTGELFF.

This chain joins TRBV18 and TRBJ1-1, with unresolved D. Germline V gene lookup returns CDR1 KGHSH and CDR2 LQKENI. The length of the CDR3 is 13 residues. Trimming took off 6 bases at V and 3 bases at J, with 11 bases between the two ends. This chain's CDR3 is CASSPSEDTEAFF. The CDR3 DNA is TGTGCCAGCTCTCCCTCCGAGGACACTGAAGCTTTCTTT.

The chain employs TRBV6-5 and TRBJ2-2; no clear D gene. The CDR3 is 15 amino acids. V lost 6 bases to trimming and J lost 3 bases, with 14 bases between them. Germline lookup yields CDR1 MNHEY and CDR2 SVGAGI. The DNA for the CDR3 is TGTGCCAGCAGAGGCCTGCCCAGATACACCGGGGAGCTGTTTTTT. This encodes CASRGLPRYTGELFF.

The V gene is TRBV19, the J gene TRBJ2-5, with 11 bases lining up with TRBD1. J was trimmed by 5 bases and V by 6 bases; bases with no gene match: 11. Germline V gene data show CDR1 as LNHDA and CDR2 as SQIVND (reference sequence). This CDR3 comprises 16 residues. The CDR3 here is CASSPLPGTGGETQYF. As DNA, the CDR3 is TGTGCCAGTAGCCCCCTCCCCGGGACAGGGGGGGAGACCCAGTACTTC. Drawing the rest from reference TRBV19 and TRBJ2-5, the complete variable domain is DGGITQSPKYLFRKEGQNVTLSCEQNLNHDAMYWYRQDPGQGLRLIYYSQIVNDFQKGDIAEGYSVSREKKESFPLTVTSAQKNPTAFYLCASSPLPGTGGETQYFGPGTRLLVL.

The chain carries TRBV25-1 and TRBJ2-7; 7 nucleotides line up with TRBD2. V dropped 4 bases and J dropped 2; count of bases not matched to a gene: 11. The germline CDR1 and CDR2 sequences are MGHDK and SYGVNS. CDR3 length equals 16 residues. The CDR3 loop is CASSGGGSSPTYEQYF. The DNA for the CDR3 is TGTGCCAGCAGTGGCGGCGGGAGTTCACCCACCTACGAGCAGTACTTC.

This chain links TRBV6-6 with TRBJ1-5; D remains ambiguous. The V and J ends lost 3 bases and 10 bases respectively, with 10 bases between them. This CDR3 is built from 12 residues. Germline V gene data show CDR1 as MNHNY and CDR2 as SVGAGI (reference sequence). In nucleotides, the CDR3 is TGTGCCAGCAGTTATGGCCAGCATCCCCAGCATTTT. Protein: CASSYGQHPQHF.

This sequence joins TRBV5-1 and TRBJ2-2; 8 bases agree with TRBD1. The junction had 4 bases not matched to a gene; V was cut back by 0 bases and J by 6 bases. Germline assignment: CDR1 SGHRS and CDR2 YFSETQ. The CDR3 contains 15 residues. CDR3 loop: CASSLGDRRSGELFF. CDR3 nucleotide sequence: TGCGCCAGCAGCTTGGGGGACAGGCGCTCCGGGGAGCTGTTTTTT.

V and J are TRBV27 and TRBJ2-4; D perhaps matches TRBD1 (6 bases). CDR1 and CDR2 from the germline V gene are MNHEY and SMNVEV (reference sequence). The CDR3 consists of 15 residues. Deletions cut 8 bases from V and 1 base from J, with 15 bases between. The CDR3 DNA follows: TGTGCCAGCGGGACAAGATGGGCGGCCAAAAACATTCAGTACTTC. Residues: CASGTRWAAKNIQYF.

The gene calls are TRBV19 and TRBJ1-5; tentative D call: TRBD1 (5 bases). Germline loops: CDR1 LNHDA, CDR2 SQIVND (reference sequence). The CDR3 has 19 residues. V was cut by 5 bases and J by 7 bases, with 30 bases left in between. The CDR3 here is CASSYNSPLRGRVGQPQHF. The CDR3 DNA reads as TGTGCCAGTAGTTACAATTCCCCCCTCCGGGGCAGGGTCGGACAGCCCCAGCATTTT.

The CDR3 DNA follows: TGTGCCAGCAGCGTAGGGAGTCTAGCGGGGGCCCACGAGCAGTACTTC. Translating gives CASSVGSLAGAHEQYF. V and J are TRBV9 and TRBJ2-7; 10 nucleotides agree with TRBD2. Looked up from germline, CDR1 is SGDLS and CDR2 is YYNGEE. The trim removed 0 bases at V and 5 bases at J, leaving 8 bases unmatched. This CDR3 comprises 16 residues.